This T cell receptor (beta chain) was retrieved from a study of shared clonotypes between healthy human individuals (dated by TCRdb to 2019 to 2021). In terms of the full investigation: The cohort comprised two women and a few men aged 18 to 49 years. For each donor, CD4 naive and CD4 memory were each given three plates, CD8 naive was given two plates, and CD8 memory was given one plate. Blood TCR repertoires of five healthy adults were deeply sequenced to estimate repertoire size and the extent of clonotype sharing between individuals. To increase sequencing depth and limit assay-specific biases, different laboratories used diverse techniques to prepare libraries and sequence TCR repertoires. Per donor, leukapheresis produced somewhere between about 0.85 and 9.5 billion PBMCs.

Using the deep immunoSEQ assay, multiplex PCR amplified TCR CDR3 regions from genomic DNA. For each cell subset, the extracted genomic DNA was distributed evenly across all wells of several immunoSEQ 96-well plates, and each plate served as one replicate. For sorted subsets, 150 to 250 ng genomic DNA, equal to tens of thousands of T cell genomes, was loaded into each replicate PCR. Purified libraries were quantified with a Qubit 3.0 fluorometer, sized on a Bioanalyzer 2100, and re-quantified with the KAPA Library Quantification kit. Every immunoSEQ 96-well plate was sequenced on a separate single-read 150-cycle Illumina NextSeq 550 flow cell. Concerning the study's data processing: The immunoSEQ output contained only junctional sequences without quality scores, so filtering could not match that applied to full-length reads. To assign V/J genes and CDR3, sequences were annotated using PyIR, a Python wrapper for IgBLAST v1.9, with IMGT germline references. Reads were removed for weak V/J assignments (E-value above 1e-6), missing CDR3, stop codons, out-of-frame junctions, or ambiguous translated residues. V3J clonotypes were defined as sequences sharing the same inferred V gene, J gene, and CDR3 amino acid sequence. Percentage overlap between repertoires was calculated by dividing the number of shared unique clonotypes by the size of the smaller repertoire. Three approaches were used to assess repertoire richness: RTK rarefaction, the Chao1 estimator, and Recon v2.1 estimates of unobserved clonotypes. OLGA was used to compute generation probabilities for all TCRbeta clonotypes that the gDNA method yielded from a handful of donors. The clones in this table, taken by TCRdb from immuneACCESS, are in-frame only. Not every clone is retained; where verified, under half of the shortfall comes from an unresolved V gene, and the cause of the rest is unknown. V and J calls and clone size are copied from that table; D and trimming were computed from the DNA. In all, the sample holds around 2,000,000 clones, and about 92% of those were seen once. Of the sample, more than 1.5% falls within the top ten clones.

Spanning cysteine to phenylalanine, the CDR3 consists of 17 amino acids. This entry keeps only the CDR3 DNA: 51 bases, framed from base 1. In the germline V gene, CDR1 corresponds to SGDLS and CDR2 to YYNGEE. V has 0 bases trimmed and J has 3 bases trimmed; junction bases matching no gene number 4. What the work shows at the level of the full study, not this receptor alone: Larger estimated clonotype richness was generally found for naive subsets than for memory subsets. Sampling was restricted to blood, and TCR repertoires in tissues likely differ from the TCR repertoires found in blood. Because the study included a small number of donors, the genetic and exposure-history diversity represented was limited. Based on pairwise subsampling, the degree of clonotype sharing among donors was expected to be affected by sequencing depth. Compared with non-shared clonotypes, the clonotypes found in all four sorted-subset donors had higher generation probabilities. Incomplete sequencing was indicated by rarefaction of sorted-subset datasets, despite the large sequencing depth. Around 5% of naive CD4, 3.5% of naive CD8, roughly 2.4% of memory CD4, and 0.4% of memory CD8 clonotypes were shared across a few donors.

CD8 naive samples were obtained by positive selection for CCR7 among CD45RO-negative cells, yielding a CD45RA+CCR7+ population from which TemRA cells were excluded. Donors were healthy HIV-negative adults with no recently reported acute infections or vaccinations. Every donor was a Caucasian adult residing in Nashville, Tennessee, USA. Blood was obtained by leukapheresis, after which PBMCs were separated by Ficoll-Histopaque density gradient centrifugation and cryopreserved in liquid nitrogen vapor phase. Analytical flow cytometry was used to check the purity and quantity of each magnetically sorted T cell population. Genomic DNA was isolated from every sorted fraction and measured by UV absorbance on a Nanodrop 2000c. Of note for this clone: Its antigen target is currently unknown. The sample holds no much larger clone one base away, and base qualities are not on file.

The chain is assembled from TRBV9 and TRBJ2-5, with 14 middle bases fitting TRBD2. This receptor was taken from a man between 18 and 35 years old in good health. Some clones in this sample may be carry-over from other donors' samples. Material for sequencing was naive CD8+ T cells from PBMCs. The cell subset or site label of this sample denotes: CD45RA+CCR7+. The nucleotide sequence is TGTGCCAGCAGCGTAGGGACTAGCGGGAGGTGGGAAGAGACCCAGTACTTC. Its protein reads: CASSVGTSGRWEETQYF.